The 10 T cell receptor beta chains below come from one sample, sequenced in a study of blood T cell repertoires in COVID-19. Clones were read by immunoSEQ multiplex PCR, and TCRdb kept only the in-frame ones, dropping some. The sample contains roughly 68,000 clones, around 85% of which appear only once. Sequenced material: peripheral blood. These TCRs come from a woman in her forties or fifties with acute or convalescent COVID-19.

This chain uses TRBV11-1 with TRBJ2-2, with 8 positions matching TRBD1. CDR3 size: 13 residues. J was trimmed by 5 bases and V by 7 bases; bases with no gene match: 3. Germline-derived CDR1 and CDR2 are SGHAT and FQDESV (reference sequence). The CDR3 sequence is CASTRQGTGELFF. The CDR3 DNA follows: TGTGCCAGCACGCGACAGGGGACCGGGGAGCTGTTTTTT. The entire variable domain, with the rest obtained from reference TRBV11-1 and TRBJ2-2, is as follows: EAEVAQSPRYKITEKSQAVAFWCDPISGHATLYWYRQILGQGPELLVQFQDESVVDDSQLPKDRFSAERLKGVDSTLKIQPAELGDSAMYLCASTRQGTGELFFGEGSRLTVL.

This clone was picked up one time. This chain joins TRBV5-1 and TRBJ1-4; 7 bases are shared with TRBD1. The germline gives CDR1 SGHRS, CDR2 YFSETQ. V shed 4 bases, J shed 7 bases, and the junction held 10 bases outside the gene matches. This CDR3 region has 15 residues. CDR3 nucleotide sequence: TGCGCCAGCAGCCAACTACAGGGGAGTGGTGAAAAACTGTTTTTT. Protein: CASSQLQGSGEKLFF.

The rearrangement joins TRBV27 to TRBJ1-1, with D perhaps matching TRBD1 (5 bases). From germline, CDR1 is MNHEY and CDR2 SMNVEV (reference sequence). CDR3 size: 16 residues. V was shortened by 6 bases and J by 2 bases, with 19 bases between the two germline ends. The CDR3 DNA is TGTGCCAGCAGCAACGACCCGGGACTGGGCAACACTGAAGCTTTCTTT. Protein sequence: CASSNDPGLGNTEAFF.

This CDR3 is CASSQGADTTNEKLFF. CDR3 nucleotide sequence: TGTGCCAGCAGCCAAGGGGCAGACACAACTAATGAAAAACTGTTTTTT. This chain links TRBV3-1 (or the pseudogene TRBV3-2) with TRBJ1-4; unclear D gene. V was clipped by 1 base and J by 0 bases, with 9 bases between them. Germline CDR1 and CDR2: LGHDT and YNNKEL (reference sequence). CDR3 length: 16 residues.

The rearrangement links TRBV15 to TRBJ2-7; tentatively, D is TRBD1 (5 bases). The CDR3 spans 13 residues. Germline CDR1 reads LNHNV; CDR2 reads YYDKDF (reference sequence). Trimming took 0 bases from V and 6 from J, leaving 9 bases between them. For the CDR3, the DNA is TGTGCCACCAGCAGAGACAGAAGGGGCGAGCAGTACTTC. It codes for CATSRDRRGEQYF.

V and J are TRBV28 and TRBJ1-1; 8 positions agree with TRBD1. The CDR3 spans 15 residues. Germline CDR1 and CDR2: MDHEN and SYDVKM. V shed 3 bases, J shed 7 bases, and the junction held 10 bases outside the gene matches. The CDR3 region is CASSLGGQGTREAFF. CDR3 nucleotide sequence: TGTGCCAGCAGTTTGGGAGGACAGGGAACTCGTGAAGCTTTCTTT.

The rearrangement uses TRBV10-3 and TRBJ2-1; TRBD2 matches 8 bases. The CDR3 is 16 residues long. V shed 7 bases, J shed 5 bases, and the junction held 13 bases outside the gene matches. The V gene's germline CDR1 is ENHRY and CDR2 SYGVKD. CDR3: CAITAGGTLVDNEQFF. In DNA, the CDR3 is TGTGCCATCACGGCGGGGGGCACCTTGGTTGACAATGAGCAGTTCTTC.

This clone turned up a few times. The CDR3 DNA reads TGTGCCAGCTCACTCTCTTCAACAGGGAACACTGAAGCTTTCTTT. Translating it yields CASSLSSTGNTEAFF. The chain recombines TRBV18 with TRBJ1-1; possible D gene TRBD1, 5 bases. The V end was cut by 4 bases, the J end by 1 base, with 13 bases between. Germline CDR1 and CDR2: KGHSH and LQKENI. This CDR3 is built from 15 residues. Full variable domain (missing parts from reference TRBV18 and TRBJ1-1): NAGVMQNPRHLVRRRGQEARLRCSPMKGHSHVYWYRQLPEEGLKFMVYLQKENIIDESGMPKERFSAEFPKEGPSILRIQQVVRGDSAAYFCASSLSSTGNTEAFFGQGTRLTVV.

J is TRBJ1-3 and V is TRBV30; possibly TRBD1 for D (5 bases). The CDR3 contains 14 residues. Germline CDR1 and CDR2: GTSNPN and SVGIG (reference sequence). V was cut by 4 bases and J by 0 bases, with 10 bases left in between. This chain's CDR3 is CAWTRGTSGNTIYF. CDR3 DNA sequence: TGTGCCTGGACCCGGGGGACCTCTGGAAACACCATATATTTT. Looking up the rest from reference TRBV30 and TRBJ1-3 gives the full variable domain: SQTIHQWPATLVQPVGSPLSLECTVEGTSNPNLYWYRQAAGRGLQLLFYSVGIGQISSEVPQNLSASRPQDRQFILSSKKLLLSDSGFYLCAWTRGTSGNTIYFGEGSWLTVV.

This chain uses TRBV7-8 with TRBJ2-7; TRBD1 might be the D (6 bases). V lost 1 base and J 4 bases, leaving 11 bases between the germline ends. Germline V lookup: CDR1 SGHVS, CDR2 FQNEAQ. The CDR3 runs 14 residues. CDR3 bases: TGTGCCAGCAGCTTAGGCAGGGGAATTTACGAGCAGTACTTC. It is translated as CASSLGRGIYEQYF.